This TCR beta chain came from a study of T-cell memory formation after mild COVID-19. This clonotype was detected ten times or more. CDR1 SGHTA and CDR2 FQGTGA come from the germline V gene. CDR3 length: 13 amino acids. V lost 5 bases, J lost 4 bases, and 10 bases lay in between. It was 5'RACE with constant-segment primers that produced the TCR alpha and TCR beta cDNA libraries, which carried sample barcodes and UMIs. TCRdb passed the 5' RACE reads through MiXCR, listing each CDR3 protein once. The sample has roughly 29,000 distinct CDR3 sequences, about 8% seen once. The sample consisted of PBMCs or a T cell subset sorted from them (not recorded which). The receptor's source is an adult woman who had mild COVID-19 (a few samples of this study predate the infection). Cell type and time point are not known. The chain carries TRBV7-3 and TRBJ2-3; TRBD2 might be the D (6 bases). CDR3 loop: CASSPSEPDTQYF. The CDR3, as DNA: TGTGCCAGCAGCCCTAGCGAGCCAGATACGCAGTATTTT.